This T cell receptor beta chain was retrieved from a study of cytomegalovirus exposure and HLA in healthy donors. Findings and caveats of the study: TRBV6-2, TRBV6-3 and other indistinguishable V segments were excluded.

The PCR was carried out with 60 Vbeta primers and 13 Jbeta primers. Sequenced by immunoSEQ multiplex PCR; TCRdb stores in-frame clones only, minus some. The table shows about 79,000 clones, with about two thirds occurring only once. Germline CDR1 SGHRS, CDR2 YFSETQ. The trim removed 4 bases at V and 5 bases at J, leaving 14 bases unmatched. The CDR3 loop spans 16 amino acids. With respect to this clone: As yet, its antigen is unknown.

The sample comprised PBMCs. The sequence derives from a man in his fifties or sixties in good health and CMV-seronegative. This chain connects TRBV5-1 to TRBJ2-5; 7 nucleotides agree with TRBD1. The CDR3, as DNA: TGCGCCAGCAGCAGAAATACCGACAGGGCGTCGGAGACCCAGTACTTC. Encoded protein: CASSRNTDRASETQYF.